This T cell receptor beta chain derives from a study of T cell responses to AZD1222 COVID-19 vaccine. General study findings and limits: Of spike-specific TCRs, nearly half reportedly target regions left unmutated in variants. Donors skewed white British and female; clonal diversity was possibly underestimated.

Trimming left V 7 bases short and J 5 bases short, with 20 bases between. The CDR3 runs 16 residues. Germline lookup yields CDR1 LNHDA and CDR2 SQIVND (reference sequence). Sequencing used immunoSEQ multiplex PCR; TCRdb keeps in-frame clones, though not all of them. Altogether about 94,000 clones are present, about 90% being singletons, with the ten largest covering 8.4%. A note on this clone: Its specificity is unknown.

This clonotype was obtained from an adult in good health. The input for sequencing was peripheral blood, taken on day 0 of AZD1222 vaccination. The rearrangement joins TRBV19 to TRBJ2-2; D call uncertain. The DNA of the CDR3 is TGTGCCAGTAACCCGGACGGTTTGGTACGGACCGGGGAGCTGTTTTTT. Residues: CASNPDGLVRTGELFF.